The following is a T cell receptor beta chain sequence with its context. Combining a sample-barcoded 5' primer with a J-beta primer mix, a second PCR ran for about 7 to 12 cycles. TCRdb processed the 5' RACE reads anew with MiXCR; each CDR3 protein has one entry. Seen here are 700,000 to 1,000,000 distinct CDR3 sequences, around 42% observed once, and the top ten hold roughly a fifth. This specimen comes from a study of blood T cells in healthy people across ages. V lost 4 bases and J 6 bases, leaving 12 bases between the germline ends. The CDR3 totals 12 residues. The V gene's germline CDR1 is SQVTM and CDR2 ANQGSEA.

The V and J genes are TRBV29-1 and TRBJ1-2; D is possibly TRBD1 (6 bases). Sequences were obtained from blood. This receptor was taken from a man in his 60s in good health. DNA for the CDR3: TGCAGCGTTGGGTGGGGGCTCGATGGCTACACCTTC. This encodes CSVGWGLDGYTF.